The clone carrying this TCR beta chain showed up just a few times. No antigen is known for it. Cultured CD4+ T cell DNA underwent sequencing with the Oncomine TCR Beta short-read assay. Each CDR3 protein is one row after TCRdb ran MiXCR on the PCR reads. The sample has about 8,600 distinct CDR3 sequences, under 35% seen once; the top ten hold around 30%. The data were taken from a study of vaccination and CD4 T cells after COVID-19. On the study more broadly: Four females and six males made up the convalescents, with two Hispanic. Median draw time for post-COVID samples was about 100 days post-diagnosis (range 35 to 161).

Germline V gives CDR1 KGHDR, CDR2 SFDVKD. V was pared by 3 bases and J by 5 bases, with 6 bases of the junction left unmatched. The CDR3 loop spans 15 amino acids. Treatment denoted: approximately nine-day PBMC culture with coronavirus spike peptide pools or control peptides (ViraFEST assay). The sample was cultured CD4+ T cells from blood. The TCR sequence derives from a human donor with COVID-19. The chain is built from TRBV24-1 and TRBJ1-5, with 7 positions matching TRBD1. The CDR3 DNA sequence: TGTGCCACCAGTGATCTCAGGGGGGGTTATCAGCCCCAGCATTTT. The encoded protein is CATSDLRGGYQPQHF.